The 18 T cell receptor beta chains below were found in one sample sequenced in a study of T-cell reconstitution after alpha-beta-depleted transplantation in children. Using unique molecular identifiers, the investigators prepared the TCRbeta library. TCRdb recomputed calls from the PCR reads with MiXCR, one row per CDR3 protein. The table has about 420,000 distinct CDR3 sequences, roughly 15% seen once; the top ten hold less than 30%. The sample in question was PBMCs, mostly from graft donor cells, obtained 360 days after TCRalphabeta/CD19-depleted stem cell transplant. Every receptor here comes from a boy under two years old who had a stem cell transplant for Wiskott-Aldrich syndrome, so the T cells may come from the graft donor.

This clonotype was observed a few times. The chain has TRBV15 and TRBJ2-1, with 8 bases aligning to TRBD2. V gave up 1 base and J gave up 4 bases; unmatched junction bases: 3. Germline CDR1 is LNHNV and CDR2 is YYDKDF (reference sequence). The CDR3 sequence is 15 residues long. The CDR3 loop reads CATSRVAGGYNEQFF. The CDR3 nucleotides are TGTGCCACCAGCAGAGTCGCGGGGGGATACAATGAGCAGTTCTTC.

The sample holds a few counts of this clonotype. For the CDR3, the DNA is TGTGCCAGCTCACCGTACTCAATGAAGCAGTTCTTC. Its protein product is CASSPYSMKQFF. V is TRBV18 and J is TRBJ2-1; D not certain. With 3 bases removed from V and 11 bases from J, the gap between germline ends came to 11 bases. The CDR3 covers 12 residues. Germline-derived CDR1 and CDR2 are KGHSH and LQKENI.

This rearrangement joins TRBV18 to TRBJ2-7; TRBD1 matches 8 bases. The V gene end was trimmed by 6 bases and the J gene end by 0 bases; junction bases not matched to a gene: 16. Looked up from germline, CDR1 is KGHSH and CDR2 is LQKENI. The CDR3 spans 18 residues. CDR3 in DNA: TGTGCCAGCTCGTACCGACCTCCCGGGACAGGAGTCTCCTACGAGCAGTACTTC. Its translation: CASSYRPPGTGVSYEQYF. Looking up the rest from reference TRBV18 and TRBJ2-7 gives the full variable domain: NAGVMQNPRHLVRRRGQEARLRCSPMKGHSHVYWYRQLPEEGLKFMVYLQKENIIDESGMPKERFSAEFPKEGPSILRIQQVVRGDSAAYFCASSYRPPGTGVSYEQYFGPGTRLTVT.

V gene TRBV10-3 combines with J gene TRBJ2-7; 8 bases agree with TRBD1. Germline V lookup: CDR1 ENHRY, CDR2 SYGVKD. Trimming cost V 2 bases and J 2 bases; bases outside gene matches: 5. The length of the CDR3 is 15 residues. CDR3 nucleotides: TGTGCCATCAGTGAGACCCGACAGGGGCCCTACGAGCAGTACTTC. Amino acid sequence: CAISETRQGPYEQYF.

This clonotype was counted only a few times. CDR3 protein: CASRREGYEQYF. DNA of the CDR3: TGTGCCAGCAGGCGGGAGGGATACGAGCAGTACTTC. The chain employs TRBV28 and TRBJ2-7; TRBD2 agrees at 9 bases. CDR1 is MDHEN, CDR2 SYDVKM, per germline. After removal of 6 bases from V and 4 bases from J, the junction contained 1 base not matched to a gene. The CDR3 covers 12 residues.

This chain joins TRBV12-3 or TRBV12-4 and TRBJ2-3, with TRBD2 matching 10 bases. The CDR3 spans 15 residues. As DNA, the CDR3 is TGTGTTGGCAGCCCCAGCGGGAGGGACACAGATACGCAGTATTTT. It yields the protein CVGSPSGRDTDTQYF.

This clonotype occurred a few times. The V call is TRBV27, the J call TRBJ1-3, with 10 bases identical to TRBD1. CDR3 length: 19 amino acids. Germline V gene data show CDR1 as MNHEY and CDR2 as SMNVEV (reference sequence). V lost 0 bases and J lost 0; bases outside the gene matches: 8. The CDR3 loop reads CASSLSRQGANRSGNTIYF. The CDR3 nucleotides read TGTGCCAGCAGTTTATCCAGACAGGGGGCAAACCGCTCTGGAAACACCATATATTTT.

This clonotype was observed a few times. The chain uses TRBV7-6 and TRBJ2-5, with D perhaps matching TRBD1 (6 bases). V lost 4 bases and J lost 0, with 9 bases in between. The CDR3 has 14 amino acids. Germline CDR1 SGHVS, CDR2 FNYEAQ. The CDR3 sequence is CASSWTAYQETQYF. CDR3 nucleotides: TGTGCCAGCAGCTGGACAGCGTACCAAGAGACCCAGTACTTC.

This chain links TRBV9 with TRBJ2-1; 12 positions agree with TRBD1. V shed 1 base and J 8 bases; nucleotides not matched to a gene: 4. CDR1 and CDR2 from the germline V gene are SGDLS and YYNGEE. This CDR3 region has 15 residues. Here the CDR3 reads CASSVFGTGGDEQFF. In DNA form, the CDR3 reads TGTGCCAGCAGCGTATTCGGGACAGGGGGCGATGAGCAGTTCTTC.

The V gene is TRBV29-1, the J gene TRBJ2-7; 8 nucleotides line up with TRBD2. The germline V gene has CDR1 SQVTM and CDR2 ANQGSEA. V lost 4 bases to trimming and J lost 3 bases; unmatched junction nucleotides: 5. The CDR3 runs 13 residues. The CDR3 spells CSVVLAGFYEQYF. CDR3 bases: TGCAGCGTTGTTTTAGCGGGGTTCTACGAGCAGTACTTC.

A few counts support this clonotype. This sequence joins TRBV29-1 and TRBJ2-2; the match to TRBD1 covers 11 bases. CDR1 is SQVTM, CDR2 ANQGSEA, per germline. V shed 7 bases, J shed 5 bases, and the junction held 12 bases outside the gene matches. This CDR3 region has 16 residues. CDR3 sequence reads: CSARDRGISQTGELFF. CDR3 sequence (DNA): TGCAGCGCCCGGGACAGGGGGATTTCCCAAACCGGGGAGCTGTTTTTT.

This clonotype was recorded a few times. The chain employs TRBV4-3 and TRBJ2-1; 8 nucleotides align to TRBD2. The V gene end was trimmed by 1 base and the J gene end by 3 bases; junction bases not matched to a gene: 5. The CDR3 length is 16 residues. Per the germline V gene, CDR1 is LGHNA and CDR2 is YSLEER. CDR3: CASSQVGTRIYNEQFF. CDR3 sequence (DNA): TGCGCCAGCAGCCAAGTCGGGACTAGAATCTACAATGAGCAGTTCTTC.

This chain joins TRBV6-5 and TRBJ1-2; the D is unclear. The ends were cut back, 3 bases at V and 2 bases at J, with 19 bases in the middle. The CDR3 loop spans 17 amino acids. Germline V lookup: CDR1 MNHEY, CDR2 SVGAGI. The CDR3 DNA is TGTGCCAGCAGTTATAAGATCGGGTTTCGTTCAAACTATGGCTACACCTTC. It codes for CASSYKIGFRSNYGYTF.

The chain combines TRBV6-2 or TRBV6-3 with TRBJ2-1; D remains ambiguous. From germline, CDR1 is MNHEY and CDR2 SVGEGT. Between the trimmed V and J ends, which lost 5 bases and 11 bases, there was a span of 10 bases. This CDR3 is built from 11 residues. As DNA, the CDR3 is TGTGCCAGCAGTCCCGGACCTAAGCAGTTCTTC. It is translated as CASSPGPKQFF.

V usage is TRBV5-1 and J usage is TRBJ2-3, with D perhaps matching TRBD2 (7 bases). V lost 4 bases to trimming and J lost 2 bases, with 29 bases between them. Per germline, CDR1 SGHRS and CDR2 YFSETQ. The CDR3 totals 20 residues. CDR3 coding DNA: TGCGCCAGCAGCCCCCGTTGGGGGGGCCTTGCAAGGTCCAACACAGATACGCAGTATTTT. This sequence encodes CASSPRWGGLARSNTDTQYF.

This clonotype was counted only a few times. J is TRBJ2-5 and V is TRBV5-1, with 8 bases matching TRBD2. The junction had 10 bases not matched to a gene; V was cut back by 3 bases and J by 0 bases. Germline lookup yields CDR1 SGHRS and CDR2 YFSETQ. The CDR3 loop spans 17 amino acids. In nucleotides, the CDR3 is TGCGCCAGCAGCTGGAGGGTAGTAGCGGGGTACCAAGAGACCCAGTACTTC. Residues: CASSWRVVAGYQETQYF.

The DNA of the CDR3 is TGTGCCAGCGGGGCGGGTGTCTACGAGCAGTACTTC. Its protein product is CASGAGVYEQYF. The chain employs TRBV12-3 or TRBV12-4 and TRBJ2-7; D could derive from TRBD1 or TRBD2 (5 bases each). The CDR3 runs to 12 residues. V was trimmed by 8 bases and J by 3 bases, leaving 11 bases between them.

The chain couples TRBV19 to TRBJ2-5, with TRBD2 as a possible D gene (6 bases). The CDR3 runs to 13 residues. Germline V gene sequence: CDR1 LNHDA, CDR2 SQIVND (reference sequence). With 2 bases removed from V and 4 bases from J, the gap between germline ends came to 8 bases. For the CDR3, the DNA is TGTGCCAGTAGTATAAGGCGGGGAGAGACCCAGTACTTC. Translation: CASSIRRGETQYF.